This T cell receptor (beta chain) was captured by sequencing in a study of metastatic and nonmetastatic thyroid tumors. Study as a whole: For malignant and benign thyroid patients, tumor or nodule tissue and blood were the sources whose repertoires were compared. Study results and caveats: Malignant tumors reportedly showed significantly higher TCR beta diversity than benign nodules in both blood and tumor.

Among the patients, none had received any treatment before thyroid surgery. Per the study methods: The study took CDR3 differences across clinicopathological groups and made a distant-metastasis classifier for papillary thyroid cancer from them. With MiXCR, TCRdb called clones anew from the PCR reads. The V and J calls and clone size are TCRdb's, not the authors'. The sample lists fewer than 40,000 clones; about a sixth were seen once. V shed 6 bases and J shed 4 bases, with 16 bases lying between them. The CDR3 contains 15 residues. Germline lookup yields CDR1 MDHEN and CDR2 SYDVKM. Turning to this clone: Its antigen remains unknown.

The sequence was collected from a male donor with papillary thyroid cancer or a benign thyroid nodule (not recorded which). Some clones in this sample may be carry-over from other donors' samples. This chain uses TRBV28 with TRBJ1-3; D gene unclear. Specimen: blood. CDR3 coding DNA: TGTGCCAGCAGCCTCGGATTGGGAGGAGGAAACACCATATATTTT. This codes for CASSLGLGGGNTIYF.